Shown below are 32 T cell receptor beta chains from a single sample sequenced in a study of blood T cell repertoires in COVID-19. Clones were read by immunoSEQ multiplex PCR, and TCRdb kept only the in-frame ones, dropping some. The sample has under 200,000 clones; approximately 91% are singletons. The source material was peripheral blood. All receptors come from a man aged 18 to 30 with acute or convalescent COVID-19.

The CDR3 region is CASSLDRGQPQHF. The CDR3 nucleotides read TGCGCCAGCAGCTTGGACCGGGGTCAGCCCCAGCATTTT. The chain couples TRBV5-1 to TRBJ1-5; D remains unclear. CDR1 SGHRS and CDR2 YFSETQ come from the germline V gene. Deletions cut 0 bases from V and 6 bases from J, with 7 bases between. The length of the CDR3 is 13 residues.

The rearrangement joins TRBV4-1 to TRBJ2-7; D not certain. Germline V gene lookup returns CDR1 MGHRA and CDR2 YSYEKL. V was clipped by 1 base and J by 3 bases, with 7 bases between them. The length of the CDR3 is 13 residues. The CDR3 sequence is CASSQGRNYEQYF. The CDR3 DNA sequence: TGCGCCAGCAGCCAAGGGCGGAACTACGAGCAGTACTTC.

This sequence joins TRBV6-5 and TRBJ2-3; D is unresolved. CDR3 length: 11 amino acids. V gave up 6 bases and J gave up 2 bases, with 3 bases separating them. Germline V gene data show CDR1 as MNHEY and CDR2 as SVGAGI. This CDR3 reads CASSNTDTQYF. The DNA of the CDR3 is TGTGCCAGCAGCAACACAGATACGCAGTATTTT.

The genes are TRBV6-5 and TRBJ2-1, with TRBD2 identical over 12 bases. CDR1 MNHEY and CDR2 SVGAGI come from the germline V gene. Germline trimming cut 7 bases from V and 8 bases from J; bases unmatched to any gene: 6. The CDR3 extends over 14 amino acids. DNA of the CDR3: TGTGCCAGCACCCGGCTAGCGGGAGGGGATGAGCAGTTCTTC. Residues: CASTRLAGGDEQFF.

This chain uses TRBV9 with TRBJ1-2; D not certain. The V and J ends lost 2 bases and 0 bases respectively, with 11 bases between them. The CDR3 contains 15 residues. Germline V lookup: CDR1 SGDLS, CDR2 YYNGEE. The CDR3 is CASSVASAPNYGYTF. In DNA form, the CDR3 reads TGTGCCAGCAGCGTTGCCAGCGCCCCTAACTATGGCTACACCTTC.

The chain couples TRBV12-3 or TRBV12-4 to TRBJ1-2; D unresolved. The CDR3 has 12 residues. V gave up 6 bases and J gave up 2 bases, with 7 bases separating them. As DNA, the CDR3 is TGTGCCAGCAGCCTACGGAACTATGGCTACACCTTC. It specifies CASSLRNYGYTF.

The chain is built from TRBV5-4 and TRBJ1-1; a weak D match, TRBD1 (5 bases). The CDR3 contains 15 residues. Trimming removed 1 base at V and 0 bases at J, with 10 bases between. Germline CDR1 and CDR2: SGHNT and YYREEE (reference sequence). The CDR3 protein is CASSLQGPLNTEAFF. CDR3 DNA sequence: TGTGCCAGCAGCTTGCAGGGCCCATTGAACACTGAAGCTTTCTTT.

The genes are TRBV5-1 and TRBJ1-2; 10 nucleotides align to TRBD1. This CDR3 has 17 amino acids. V dropped 6 bases and J dropped 6; count of bases not matched to a gene: 17. Germline V gene sequence: CDR1 SGHRS, CDR2 YFSETQ. CDR3 in DNA: TGCGCCAGCATGTACCTCTCCGGGACAGGGGCCGGCGATGGCTACACCTTC. It codes for CASMYLSGTGAGDGYTF.

V usage is TRBV11-2 and J usage is TRBJ1-1; TRBD1 matches 7 bases. Germline V lookup: CDR1 SGHAT, CDR2 FQNNGV. After removal of 6 bases from V and 1 base from J, the junction contained 8 bases not matched to a gene. This CDR3 contains 15 residues. For the CDR3, the DNA is TGTGCCAGCAGTACACGAGGGGGCCGGAACACTGAAGCTTTCTTT. Protein product: CASSTRGGRNTEAFF.

This rearrangement joins TRBV6-4 to TRBJ1-2; 11 bases line up with TRBD1. Germline V gives CDR1 MRHNA, CDR2 SNTAGT. The junction had 1 base not matched to a gene; V was cut back by 3 bases and J by 4 bases. CDR3 length: 14 amino acids. CDR3 DNA: TGTGCCAGCAGTGAGGGGACAGGGGGCTATGGCTACACCTTC. This sequence encodes CASSEGTGGYGYTF.

The V call is TRBV6-6, the J call TRBJ2-6; the D gene is possibly TRBD2 (6 bases). Germline V lookup: CDR1 MNHNY, CDR2 SVGAGI (reference sequence). The CDR3 sequence is 20 residues long. With 5 bases removed from V and 1 base from J, the gap between germline ends came to 24 bases. The CDR3 DNA follows: TGTGCCAGCAGTCGCGTTGGGTTGACGGGGGAACCGTCTGGGGCCAACGTCCTGACTTTC. This codes for CASSRVGLTGEPSGANVLTF.

This sequence joins TRBV19 and TRBJ1-1; D uncertain. V shed 7 bases and J shed 0 bases, with 12 bases lying between them. In germline, CDR1 is LNHDA, CDR2 SQIVND (reference sequence). The CDR3 spans 14 residues. CDR3 nucleotides: TGTGCCAGTAAAAGGTTTGACTTGAACACTGAAGCTTTCTTT. It yields the protein CASKRFDLNTEAFF.

The chain recombines TRBV18 with TRBJ1-4; no reliable D call. The CDR3 has 13 amino acids. Germline V gene lookup returns CDR1 KGHSH and CDR2 LQKENI. V gave up 8 bases and J gave up 2 bases, with 9 bases separating them. DNA for the CDR3: TGTGCCAGCAGGAGCCGCACTAATGAAAAACTGTTTTTT. Its protein is CASRSRTNEKLFF.

V and J are TRBV13 and TRBJ1-4; perhaps TRBD1 as D (5 bases). V was pared by 5 bases and J by 6 bases, with 19 bases between. This CDR3 comprises 16 residues. Germline lookup yields CDR1 PRHDT and CDR2 FYEKMQ (reference sequence). The chain's CDR3 is CASSQRSGLYYEKLFF. The CDR3 bases are TGTGCCAGCAGCCAAAGGTCAGGGCTTTATTATGAAAAACTGTTTTTT.

The V gene is TRBV10-2, the J gene TRBJ2-3, with 7 bases fitting TRBD1. The CDR3 consists of 16 residues. V gave up 2 bases and J gave up 1 base; unmatched junction bases: 6. CDR1 is WSHSY and CDR2 is SAAADI in the germline V gene. The CDR3 DNA follows: TGCGCCAGCAGTGAGACGAGGGGGCCGGGCACAGATACGCAGTATTTT. Protein product: CASSETRGPGTDTQYF.

V and J are TRBV9 and TRBJ1-3; D gene unclear. The V end lost 3 bases, the J end lost 4 bases, and 11 bases lay between the germline ends. The CDR3 extends over 14 amino acids. CDR1 and CDR2 from the germline V gene are SGDLS and YYNGEE. The CDR3 loop reads CASSESLRGNTIYF. The DNA for the CDR3 is TGTGCCAGCAGCGAGTCCCTGCGAGGAAACACCATATATTTT.

The V call is TRBV30, the J call TRBJ1-3; D is possibly TRBD1 (5 bases). V lost 1 base, J lost 4 bases, and 8 bases lay in between. The germline CDR1 and CDR2 sequences are GTSNPN and SVGIG (reference sequence). CDR3 size: 13 residues. The chain's CDR3 is CAWSGQLGNTIYF. The CDR3 nucleotides read TGTGCCTGGAGTGGACAGTTAGGAAACACCATATATTTT.

This clone was picked up one time. J is TRBJ2-4 and V is TRBV14; 8 bases are shared with TRBD1. V lost 2 bases to trimming and J lost 0 bases; unmatched junction nucleotides: 9. The germline CDR1 and CDR2 sequences are SGHDN and FVKESK. The CDR3 runs 18 residues. Written as DNA, the CDR3 is TGTGCCAGCAGCCAAAGACCCCACAGGGGGGTAGCCAAAAACATTCAGTACTTC. Its translation is CASSQRPHRGVAKNIQYF.

V and J are TRBV9 and TRBJ1-1, with D perhaps matching TRBD1 (6 bases). Germline CDR1 SGDLS, CDR2 YYNGEE. V lost 0 bases and J 2 bases, leaving 14 bases between the germline ends. The length of the CDR3 is 16 residues. The CDR3 is CASSVGGTRLNTEAFF. DNA for the CDR3: TGTGCCAGCAGCGTAGGGGGGACAAGGCTAAACACTGAAGCTTTCTTT. Full variable domain (remainder filled in from reference TRBV9 and TRBJ1-1): DSGVTQTPKHLITATGQRVTLRCSPRSGDLSVYWYQQSLDQGLQFLIQYYNGEERAKGNILERFSAQQFPDLHSELNLSSLELGDSALYFCASSVGGTRLNTEAFFGQGTRLTVV.

V usage is TRBV10-3 and J usage is TRBJ1-5; D perhaps matches TRBD1 (5 bases). V shed 9 bases and J shed 2 bases, with 8 bases lying between them. This CDR3 has 12 amino acids. Germline V CDR1 and CDR2: ENHRY, SYGVKD. The CDR3 sequence: CAIAQGNQPQHF. The CDR3 nucleotides are TGTGCCATTGCACAGGGCAATCAGCCCCAGCATTTT.

In this sample, this clone turned up once. J is TRBJ2-7 and V is TRBV6-1, with 7 nucleotides matching TRBD2. CDR1 MNHNS and CDR2 SASEGT come from the germline V gene. CDR3 size: 18 residues. Trimming at V came to 2 bases and at J to 2 bases, leaving 15 bases not matched to a gene. The CDR3: CASSENRFRASGPYEQYF. The CDR3 DNA reads TGTGCCAGCAGTGAAAACAGGTTTAGGGCTAGCGGACCCTACGAGCAGTACTTC.

V usage is TRBV5-1 and J usage is TRBJ1-6; D is possibly TRBD1 (5 bases). Germline values: CDR1 SGHRS, CDR2 YFSETQ. This CDR3 region has 16 residues. V was trimmed by 4 bases and J by 4 bases, leaving 15 bases between them. CDR3 in amino acids: CASSPTIRGYNSPLHF. CDR3 in DNA: TGCGCCAGCAGCCCCACAATCCGGGGGTATAATTCACCCCTCCACTTT.

This chain joins TRBV10-2 and TRBJ1-3, with 7 positions matching TRBD1. CDR1 WSHSY and CDR2 SAAADI come from the germline V gene. CDR3 size: 14 residues. Trimming took 5 bases from V and 4 from J; bases not matched to a gene: 5. For the CDR3, the DNA is TGCGCCAGCAGTTCCACGGGACAGGGAAACACCATATATTTT. It is translated as CASSSTGQGNTIYF.

This chain connects TRBV15 to TRBJ2-1, with 10 bases fitting TRBD2. Germline V lookup: CDR1 LNHNV, CDR2 YYDKDF (reference sequence). Trimming cost V 11 bases and J 6 bases; bases outside gene matches: 7. CDR3 length: 13 amino acids. CDR3 sequence: CAVRERGGNEQFF. Here the CDR3 DNA reads TGTGCCGTCAGAGAGCGGGGGGGCAATGAGCAGTTCTTC.

The chain couples TRBV24-1 to TRBJ2-3; perhaps TRBD1 as D (6 bases). Per germline, CDR1 KGHDR and CDR2 SFDVKD. The ends were cut back, 4 bases at V and 1 base at J, with 20 bases in the middle. The CDR3 spans 18 residues. CDR3: CATSDLPGQPSGTDTQYF. The DNA of the CDR3 is TGTGCCACCAGTGACTTACCGGGACAACCATCGGGCACAGATACGCAGTATTTT.

The V and J genes are TRBV10-2 and TRBJ1-6, with TRBD1 identical over 9 bases. CDR3 size: 15 residues. Trimming removed 5 bases from V and 5 bases from J; junction bases left unmatched: 4. The germline V gene encodes CDR1 WSHSY and CDR2 SAAADI. The CDR3 reads CASSKRTGDNSPLHF. The CDR3 DNA reads as TGCGCCAGCAGTAAACGGACAGGGGATAATTCACCCCTCCACTTT.

The chain uses TRBV5-1 and TRBJ1-2; 8 nucleotides line up with TRBD1. The CDR3 has 15 amino acids. Germline CDR1 is SGHRS and CDR2 is YFSETQ. Trimming cost V 0 bases and J 6 bases; bases outside gene matches: 7. The CDR3 nucleotides are TGCGCCAGCAGCTTGGAAGGGCAGGGGGCGGATGGCTACACCTTC. Encoded protein: CASSLEGQGADGYTF.

For the CDR3, the DNA is TGTGCCAGCAGCTTAAGCAGGGAACAGCCCCAGCATTTT. As protein: CASSLSREQPQHF. V and J are TRBV7-9 and TRBJ1-5, with D possibly being TRBD1 (5 bases). This CDR3 has 13 amino acids. Germline values: CDR1 SEHNR, CDR2 FQNEAQ (reference sequence). Trimming removed 2 bases from V and 7 bases from J, with 9 bases in between.

V is TRBV14 and J is TRBJ2-7, with D maybe TRBD2 (6 bases). The V end was cut by 1 base, the J end by 3 bases, with 16 bases between. The CDR3 is 16 amino acids. The germline V gene encodes CDR1 SGHDN and CDR2 FVKESK. As DNA, the CDR3 is TGTGCCAGCAGCCAAGCGGGGGTCTTCTGGGACTACGAGCAGTACTTC. It is translated as CASSQAGVFWDYEQYF.

This clone appeared a single time. The V call is TRBV10-3, the J call TRBJ2-7; D perhaps matches TRBD1 (6 bases). Germline assignment: CDR1 ENHRY and CDR2 SYGVKD. Trimming took 10 bases from V and 5 from J, leaving 15 bases between them. This CDR3 spans 12 amino acids. The CDR3 is CASRGTLDEQYF. The DNA of the CDR3 is TGTGCCAGCAGGGGCACCCTGGACGAGCAGTACTTC.

This sequence joins TRBV6-5 and TRBJ1-1; no definite D call. V gave up 8 bases and J gave up 0 bases, with 10 bases separating them. Germline lookup yields CDR1 MNHEY and CDR2 SVGAGI. The CDR3 loop spans 13 amino acids. CDR3 amino acids: CASSVLMNTEAFF. CDR3 nucleotide sequence: TGTGCCAGCTCGGTCCTAATGAACACTGAAGCTTTCTTT.

The V and J genes are TRBV6-5 and TRBJ2-1; 11 bases agree with TRBD1. The germline V gene has CDR1 MNHEY and CDR2 SVGAGI. There are 16 residues in the CDR3. Germline trimming cut 2 bases from V and 7 bases from J; bases unmatched to any gene: 7. The CDR3 region is CASSYDGQGARNEQFF. The CDR3 DNA follows: TGTGCCAGCAGTTACGATGGACAGGGGGCGCGAAATGAGCAGTTCTTC.